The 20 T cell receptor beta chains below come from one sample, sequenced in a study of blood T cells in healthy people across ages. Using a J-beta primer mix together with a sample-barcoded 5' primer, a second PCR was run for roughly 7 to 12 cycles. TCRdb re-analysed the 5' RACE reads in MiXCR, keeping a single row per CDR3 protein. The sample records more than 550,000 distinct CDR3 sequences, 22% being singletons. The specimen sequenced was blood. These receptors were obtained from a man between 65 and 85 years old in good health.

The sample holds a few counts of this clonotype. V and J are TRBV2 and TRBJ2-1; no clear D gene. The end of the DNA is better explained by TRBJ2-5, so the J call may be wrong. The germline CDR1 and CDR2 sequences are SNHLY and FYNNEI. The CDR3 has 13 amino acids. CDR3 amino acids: CASSGVLGETQYF. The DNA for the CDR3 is TGTGCCAGCAGTGGGGTCTTAGGAGAGACCCAGTACTTC.

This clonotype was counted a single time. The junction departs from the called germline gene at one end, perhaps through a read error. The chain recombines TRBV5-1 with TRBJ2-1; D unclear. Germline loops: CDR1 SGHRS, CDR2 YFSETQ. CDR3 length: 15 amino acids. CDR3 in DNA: TGCACCAGCAGTCGCGTTTCTCCCTCCTACAATGAGCAGTTCTTC. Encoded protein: CTSSRVSPSYNEQFF.

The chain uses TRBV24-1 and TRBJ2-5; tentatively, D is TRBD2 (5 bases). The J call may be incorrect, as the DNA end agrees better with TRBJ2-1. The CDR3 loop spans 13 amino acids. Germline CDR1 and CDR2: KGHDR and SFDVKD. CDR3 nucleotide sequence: TGTGCCACCTGGTATAGCGCTCTCAATGAGCAGTTCTTC. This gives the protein CATWYSALNEQFF.

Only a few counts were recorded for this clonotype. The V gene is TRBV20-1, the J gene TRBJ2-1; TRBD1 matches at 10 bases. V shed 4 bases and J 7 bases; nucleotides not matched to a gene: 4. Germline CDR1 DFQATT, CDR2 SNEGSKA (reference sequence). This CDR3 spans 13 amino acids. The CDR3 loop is CSATDRGFNEQFF. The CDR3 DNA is TGCAGTGCTACGGACAGGGGGTTTAATGAGCAGTTCTTC.

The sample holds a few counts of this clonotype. In nucleotides, the CDR3 is TGTGCCAGCAGCGCTAACAGGGTAACCTACGAGCAGTACTTC. Its protein is CASSANRVTYEQYF. The chain links TRBV27 to TRBJ2-7; D perhaps matches TRBD1 (6 bases). V was shortened by 6 bases and J by 2 bases, with 14 bases between the two germline ends. Germline CDR1 and CDR2: MNHEY and SMNVEV (reference sequence). The CDR3 is made up of 14 amino acids.

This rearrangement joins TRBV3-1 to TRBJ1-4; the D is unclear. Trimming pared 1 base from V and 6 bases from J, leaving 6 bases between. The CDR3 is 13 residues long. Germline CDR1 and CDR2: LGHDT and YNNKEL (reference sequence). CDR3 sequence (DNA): TGTGCCAGCAGCCAAGCCACCGATGAAAAACTGTTTTTT. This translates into CASSQATDEKLFF.

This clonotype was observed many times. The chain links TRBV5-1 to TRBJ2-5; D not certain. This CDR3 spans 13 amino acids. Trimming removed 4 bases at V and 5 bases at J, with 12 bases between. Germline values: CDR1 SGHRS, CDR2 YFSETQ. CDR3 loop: CASSLNPGETQYF. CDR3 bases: TGCGCCAGCAGCCTCAACCCAGGCGAGACCCAGTACTTC.

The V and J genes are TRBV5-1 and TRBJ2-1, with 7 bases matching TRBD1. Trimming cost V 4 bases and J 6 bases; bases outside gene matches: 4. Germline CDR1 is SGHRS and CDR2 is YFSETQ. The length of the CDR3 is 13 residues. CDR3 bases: TGCGCCAGCAGCCCCCGACAGGGCAATGAGCAGTTCTTC. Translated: CASSPRQGNEQFF.

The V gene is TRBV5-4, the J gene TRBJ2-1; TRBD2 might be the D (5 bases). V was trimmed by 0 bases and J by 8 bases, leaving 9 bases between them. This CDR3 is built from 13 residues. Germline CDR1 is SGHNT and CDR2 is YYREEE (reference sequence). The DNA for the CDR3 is TGTGCCAGCAGCTTGGCGGGAATGTATGAGCAGTTCTTC. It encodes CASSLAGMYEQFF.

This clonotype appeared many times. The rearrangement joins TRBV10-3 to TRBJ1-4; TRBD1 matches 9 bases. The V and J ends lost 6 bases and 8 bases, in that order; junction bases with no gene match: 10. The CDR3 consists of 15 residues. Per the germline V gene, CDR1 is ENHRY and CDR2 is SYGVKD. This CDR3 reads CAIRAPGTGNEKLFF. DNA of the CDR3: TGTGCCATCAGAGCACCCGGGACAGGGAACGAAAAACTGTTTTTT.

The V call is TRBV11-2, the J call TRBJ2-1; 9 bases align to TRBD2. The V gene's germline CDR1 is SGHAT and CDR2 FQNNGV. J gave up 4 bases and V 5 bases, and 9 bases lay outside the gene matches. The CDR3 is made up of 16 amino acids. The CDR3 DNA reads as TGTGCCAGCAGCCGAGAGGGTAGCGGGAGATACAATGAGCAGTTCTTC. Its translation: CASSREGSGRYNEQFF.

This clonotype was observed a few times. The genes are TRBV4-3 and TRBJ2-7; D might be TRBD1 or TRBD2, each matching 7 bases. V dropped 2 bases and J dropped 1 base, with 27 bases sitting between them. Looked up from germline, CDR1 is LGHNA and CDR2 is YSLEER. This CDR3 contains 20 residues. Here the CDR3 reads CASSQRGRQDGTKPSYEQYV. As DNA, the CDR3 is TGCGCCAGCAGCCAAAGGGGGCGACAGGACGGGACTAAACCTTCCTACGAGCAGTACGTC.

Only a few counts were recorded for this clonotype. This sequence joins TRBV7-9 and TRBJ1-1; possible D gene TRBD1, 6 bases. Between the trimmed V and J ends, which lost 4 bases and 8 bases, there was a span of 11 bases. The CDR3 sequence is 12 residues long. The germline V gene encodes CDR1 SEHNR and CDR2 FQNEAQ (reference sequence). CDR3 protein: CASSSDQGEAFF. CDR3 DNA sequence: TGTGCCAGCAGCTCAGATCAGGGGGAAGCTTTCTTT.

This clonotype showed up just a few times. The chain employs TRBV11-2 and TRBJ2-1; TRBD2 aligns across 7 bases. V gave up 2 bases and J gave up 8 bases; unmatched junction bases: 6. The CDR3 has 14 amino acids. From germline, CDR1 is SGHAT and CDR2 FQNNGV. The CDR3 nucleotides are TGTGCCAGCAGCTTACGGCGGGAGAACCATGAGCAGTTCTTC. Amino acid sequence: CASSLRRENHEQFF.

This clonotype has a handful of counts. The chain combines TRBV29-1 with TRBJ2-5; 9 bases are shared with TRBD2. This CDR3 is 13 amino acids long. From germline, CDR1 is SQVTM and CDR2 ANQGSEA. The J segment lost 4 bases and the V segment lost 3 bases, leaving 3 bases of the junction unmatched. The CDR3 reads CSVDGAGGETQYF. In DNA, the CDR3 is TGCAGCGTTGATGGAGCGGGGGGAGAGACCCAGTACTTC. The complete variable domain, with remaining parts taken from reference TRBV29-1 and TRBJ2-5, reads SAVISQKPSRDICQRGTSLTIQCQVDSQVTMMFWYRQQPGQSLTLIATANQGSEATYESGFVIDKFPISRPNLTFSTLTVSNMSPEDSSIYLCSVDGAGGETQYFGPGTRLLVL.

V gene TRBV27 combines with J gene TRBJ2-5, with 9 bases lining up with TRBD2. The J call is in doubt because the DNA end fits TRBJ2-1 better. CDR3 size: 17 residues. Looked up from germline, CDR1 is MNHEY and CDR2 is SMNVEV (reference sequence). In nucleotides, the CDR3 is TGTGCCAGCAGTCCGATTTTAGGTAGCGGGGGACCCAATGAGCAGTTCTTC. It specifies CASSPILGSGGPNEQFF.

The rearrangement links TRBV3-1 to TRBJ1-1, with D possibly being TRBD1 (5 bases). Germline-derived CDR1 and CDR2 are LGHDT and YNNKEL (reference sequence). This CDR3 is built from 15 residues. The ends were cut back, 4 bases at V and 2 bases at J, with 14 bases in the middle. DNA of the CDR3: TGTGCCAGCAGCCGGGCCCGGGGGGGTAACACTGAAGCTTTCTTT. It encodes CASSRARGGNTEAFF.

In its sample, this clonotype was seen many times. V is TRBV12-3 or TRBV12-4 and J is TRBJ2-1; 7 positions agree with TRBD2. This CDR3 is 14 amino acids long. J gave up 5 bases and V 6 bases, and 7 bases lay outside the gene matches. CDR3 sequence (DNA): TGTGCCAGCAGCCTGACGGGGGGAGACAATGAGCAGTTCTTC. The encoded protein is CASSLTGGDNEQFF.

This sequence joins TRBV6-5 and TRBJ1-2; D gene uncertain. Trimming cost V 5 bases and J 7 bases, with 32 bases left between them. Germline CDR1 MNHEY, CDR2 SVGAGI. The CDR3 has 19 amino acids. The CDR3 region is CASSHLRSGASREEGGYTF. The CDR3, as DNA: TGTGCCAGCAGTCACCTCAGGTCGGGAGCATCCCGGGAAGAGGGTGGCTACACCTTC.

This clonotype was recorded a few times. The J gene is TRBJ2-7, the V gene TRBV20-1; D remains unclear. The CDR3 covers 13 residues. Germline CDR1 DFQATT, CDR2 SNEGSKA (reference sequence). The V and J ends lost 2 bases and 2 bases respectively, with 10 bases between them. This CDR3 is CSARFGQTYEQYV. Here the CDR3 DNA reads TGCAGTGCTAGATTCGGGCAGACCTACGAGCAGTACGTC.